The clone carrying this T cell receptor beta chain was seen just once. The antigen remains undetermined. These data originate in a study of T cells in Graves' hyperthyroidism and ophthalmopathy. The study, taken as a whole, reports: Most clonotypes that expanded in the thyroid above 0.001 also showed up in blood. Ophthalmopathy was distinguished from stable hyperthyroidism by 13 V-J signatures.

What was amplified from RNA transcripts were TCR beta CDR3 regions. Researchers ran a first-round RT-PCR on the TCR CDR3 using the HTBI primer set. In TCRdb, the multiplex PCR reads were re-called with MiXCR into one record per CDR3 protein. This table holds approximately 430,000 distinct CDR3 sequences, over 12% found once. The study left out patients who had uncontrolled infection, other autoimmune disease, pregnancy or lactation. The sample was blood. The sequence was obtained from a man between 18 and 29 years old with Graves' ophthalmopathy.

Here the CDR3 DNA reads TGTGCCAGCAGAACGGACGGGAGTACTAATGAAAAACTGTTTTTT. Translated, it gives CASRTDGSTNEKLFF. The chain has TRBV27 and TRBJ1-4; no clear D gene. The CDR3 consists of 15 residues. The V end lost 6 bases, the J end lost 2 bases, and 13 bases lay between the germline ends. The germline V gene has CDR1 MNHEY and CDR2 SMNVEV (reference sequence).